This T cell receptor beta chain was recovered during a study of Graves' ophthalmopathy and Graves' hyperthyroidism. The CDR3 is 14 residues long. CDR1 and CDR2 from the germline V gene are SNHLY and FYNNEI. V dropped 7 bases and J dropped 2 bases, with 15 bases sitting between them. Amplified TCR beta CDR3 regions were obtained using RNA transcripts as template. Scientists carried out first-round RT-PCR using HTBI primers and then a second-round multiplex PCR. TCRdb re-derived calls from the multiplex PCR reads in MiXCR, one entry per CDR3 protein. The sample shows about 240,000 distinct CDR3 sequences, 45% of them seen only once. To note about this clonotype: Its target is unknown.

Study-level findings and limits: Clonotypes were expanded in thyroid at above 0.001 frequency, and most also appeared in blood. With a specificity of around 77% and a sensitivity of 60% to 71%, the model predicted ophthalmopathy progression. With about 87% sensitivity and around 80% specificity, a 13-signature model separated ophthalmopathy from stable hyperthyroidism.

Diagnosis relied on clinical symptoms, serum thyroxine, TRAb, thyroid ultrasound and orbital computed tomography. The clonotype was recovered from an adult man with Graves' ophthalmopathy. The sample taken for sequencing was peripheral blood. The chain joins TRBV2 to TRBJ2-7, with D possibly matching TRBD1 (6 bases). The CDR3 region is CASMRGSAPYEQYF. Written as DNA, the CDR3 is TGTGCCAGCATGAGGGGGTCCGCCCCCTACGAGCAGTACTTC.